This T cell receptor (beta chain) was sequenced for a study of cytomegalovirus exposure and HLA in healthy donors. Background on the study: Drawn from HLA-typed donors, tens of millions of unique TCRs were held in an early data release.

Broader study findings: In vitro work confirmed that three CMV-associated chains recognize CMV antigens. High specificity and sensitivity for cytomegalovirus status were reported for the classifier.

The CDR3 covers 14 residues. The V segment lost 0 bases and the J segment 11 bases; nucleotides outside the gene matches: 5. Germline CDR1 reads SGHKS; CDR2 reads YYEKEE (reference sequence). The PCR contained 60 Vbeta and 13 Jbeta primers. Authors' data handling: About 11 million of tens of millions of unique TCR beta chains were shared, per a later count. Method: immunoSEQ multiplex PCR; TCRdb's copy keeps in-frame clones and lacks some. That table furnishes V, J and clone size, whereas the DNA furnished D and trimming. The repertoire holds approximately 160,000 clones, with roughly 87% as singletons. Worth noting for this clone: The antigen is undetermined.

The TCR originated in a man aged 25-45 years in good health and CMV-seropositive. The chain couples TRBV5-5 to TRBJ2-4; 10 positions agree with TRBD1. Sample: PBMCs. The CDR3 DNA reads as TGTGCCAGCAGCTTGGTCGTGGGGACAGGGGTTCAGTACTTC. Translation gives CASSLVVGTGVQYF. Full variable domain (outside the CDR3, taken from reference TRBV5-5 and TRBJ2-4): DAGVTQSPTHLIKTRGQQVTLRCSPISGHKSVSWYQQVLGQGPQFIFQYYEKEERGRGNFPDRFSARQFPNYSSELNVNALLLGDSALYLCASSLVVGTGVQYFGAGTRLSVL.